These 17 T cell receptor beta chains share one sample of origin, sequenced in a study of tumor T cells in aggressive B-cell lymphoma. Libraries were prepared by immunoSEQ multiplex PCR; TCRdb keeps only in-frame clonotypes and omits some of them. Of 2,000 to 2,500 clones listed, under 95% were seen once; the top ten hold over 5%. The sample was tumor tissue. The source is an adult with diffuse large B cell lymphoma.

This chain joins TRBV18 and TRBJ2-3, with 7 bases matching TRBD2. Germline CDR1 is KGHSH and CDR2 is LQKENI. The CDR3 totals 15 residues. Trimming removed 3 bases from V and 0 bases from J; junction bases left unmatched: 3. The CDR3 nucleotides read TGTGCCAGCTCACCGCAGCGGGATAGCACAGATACGCAGTATTTT. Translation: CASSPQRDSTDTQYF. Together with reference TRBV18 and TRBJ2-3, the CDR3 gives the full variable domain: NAGVMQNPRHLVRRRGQEARLRCSPMKGHSHVYWYRQLPEEGLKFMVYLQKENIIDESGMPKERFSAEFPKEGPSILRIQQVVRGDSAAYFCASSPQRDSTDTQYFGPGTRLTVL.

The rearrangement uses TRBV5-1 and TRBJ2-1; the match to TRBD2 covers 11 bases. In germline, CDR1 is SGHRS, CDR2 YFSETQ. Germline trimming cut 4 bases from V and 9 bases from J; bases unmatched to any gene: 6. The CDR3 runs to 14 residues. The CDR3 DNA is TGCGCCAGCAGCGCCGGACTAGCGGGTGGTGAGCAGTTCTTC. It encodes CASSAGLAGGEQFF.

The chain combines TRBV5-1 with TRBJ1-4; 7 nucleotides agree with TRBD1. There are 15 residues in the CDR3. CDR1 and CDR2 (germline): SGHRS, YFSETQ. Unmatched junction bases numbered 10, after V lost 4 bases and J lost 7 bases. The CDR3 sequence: CASSVTGTALEKLFF. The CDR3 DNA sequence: TGCGCCAGCAGCGTAACCGGGACAGCCCTTGAAAAACTGTTTTTT. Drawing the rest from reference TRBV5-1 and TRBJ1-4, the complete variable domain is KAGVTQTPRYLIKTRGQQVTLSCSPISGHRSVSWYQQTPGQGLQFLFEYFSETQRNKGNFPGRFSGRQFSNSRSEMNVSTLELGDSALYLCASSVTGTALEKLFFGSGTQLSVL.

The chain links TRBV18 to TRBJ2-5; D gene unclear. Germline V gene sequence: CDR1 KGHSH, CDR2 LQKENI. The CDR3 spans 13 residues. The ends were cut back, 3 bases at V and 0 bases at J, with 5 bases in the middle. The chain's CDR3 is CASSPNNQETQYF. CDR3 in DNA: TGTGCCAGCTCACCTAACAACCAAGAGACCCAGTACTTC.

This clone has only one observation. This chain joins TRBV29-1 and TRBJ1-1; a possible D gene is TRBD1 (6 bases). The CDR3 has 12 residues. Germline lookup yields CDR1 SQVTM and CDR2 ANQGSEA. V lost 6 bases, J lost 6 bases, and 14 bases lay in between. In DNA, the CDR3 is TGCAGCGTCGGGGAACAGGGTTCTGAAGCTTTCTTT. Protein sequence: CSVGEQGSEAFF.

In DNA, the CDR3 is TGTGCCAGCTCCCCAACGGGAGGGACACAGTTAAACAAAGCCAAAAACATTCAGTACTTC. It is translated as CASSPTGGTQLNKAKNIQYF. The genes are TRBV18 and TRBJ2-4; 8 bases match TRBD2. This CDR3 has 20 amino acids. CDR1 and CDR2 (germline): KGHSH, LQKENI. J gave up 0 bases and V 6 bases, and 19 bases lay outside the gene matches. Together with reference TRBV18 and TRBJ2-4, the CDR3 gives the full variable domain: NAGVMQNPRHLVRRRGQEARLRCSPMKGHSHVYWYRQLPEEGLKFMVYLQKENIIDESGMPKERFSAEFPKEGPSILRIQQVVRGDSAAYFCASSPTGGTQLNKAKNIQYFGAGTRLSVL.

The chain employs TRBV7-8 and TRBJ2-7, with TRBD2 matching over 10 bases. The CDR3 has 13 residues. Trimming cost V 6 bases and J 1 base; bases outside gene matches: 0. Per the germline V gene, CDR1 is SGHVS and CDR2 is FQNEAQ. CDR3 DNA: TGTGCCAGCAGACTAGCGGGATCCTACGAGCAGTACTTC. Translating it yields CASRLAGSYEQYF.

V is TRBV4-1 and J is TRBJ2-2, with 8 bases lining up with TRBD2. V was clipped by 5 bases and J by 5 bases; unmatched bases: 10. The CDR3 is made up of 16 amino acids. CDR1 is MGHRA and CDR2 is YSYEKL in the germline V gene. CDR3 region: CASSSWTSINTGELFF. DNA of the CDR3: TGCGCCAGCAGCTCGTGGACTAGCATTAATACCGGGGAGCTGTTTTTT.

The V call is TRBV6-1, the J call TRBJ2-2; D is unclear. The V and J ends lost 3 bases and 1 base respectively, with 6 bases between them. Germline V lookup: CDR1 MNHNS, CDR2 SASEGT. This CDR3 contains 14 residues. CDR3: CASSDGRNTGELFF. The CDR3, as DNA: TGTGCCAGCAGTGACGGTAGGAACACCGGGGAGCTGTTTTTT.

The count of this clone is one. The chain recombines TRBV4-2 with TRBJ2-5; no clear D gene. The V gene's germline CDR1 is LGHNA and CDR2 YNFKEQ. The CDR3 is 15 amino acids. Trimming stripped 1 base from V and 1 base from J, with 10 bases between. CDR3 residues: CASSQGELLQETQYF. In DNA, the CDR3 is TGTGCCAGCAGCCAAGGAGAGCTCCTCCAAGAGACCCAGTACTTC.

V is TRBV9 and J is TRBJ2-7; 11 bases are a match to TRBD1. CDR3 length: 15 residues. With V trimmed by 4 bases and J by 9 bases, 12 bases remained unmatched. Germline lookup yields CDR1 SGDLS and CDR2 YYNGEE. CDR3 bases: TGTGCCAGCAGCCCACGGACAGGGGGCCCAGTATGGCAGTACTTC. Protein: CASSPRTGGPVWQYF.

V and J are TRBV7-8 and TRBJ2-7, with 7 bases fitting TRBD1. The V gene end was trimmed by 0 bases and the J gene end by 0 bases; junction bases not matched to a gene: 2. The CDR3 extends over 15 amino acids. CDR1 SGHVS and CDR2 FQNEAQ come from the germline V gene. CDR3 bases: TGTGCCAGCAGCTTAGCGGCAGGGGGCTCCTACGAGCAGTACTTC. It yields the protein CASSLAAGGSYEQYF. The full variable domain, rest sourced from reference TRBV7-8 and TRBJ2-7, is GAGVSQSPRYKVAKRGQDVALRCDPISGHVSLFWYQQALGQGPEFLTYFQNEAQLDKSGLPSDRFFAERPEGSVSTLKIQRTQQEDSAVYLCASSLAAGGSYEQYFGPGTRLTVT.

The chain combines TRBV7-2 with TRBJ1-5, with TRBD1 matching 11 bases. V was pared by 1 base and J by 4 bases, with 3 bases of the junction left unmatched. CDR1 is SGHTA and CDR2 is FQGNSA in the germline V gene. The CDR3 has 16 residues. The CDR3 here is CASSLVGQGANQPQHF. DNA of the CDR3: TGTGCCAGCAGCTTAGTTGGACAGGGGGCGAATCAGCCCCAGCATTTT. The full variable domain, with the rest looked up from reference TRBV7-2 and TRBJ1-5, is GAGVSQSPSNKVTEKGKDVELRCDPISGHTALYWYRQSLGQGLEFLIYFQGNSAPDKSGLPSDRFSAERTGGSVSTLTIQRTQQEDSAVYLCASSLVGQGANQPQHFGDGTRLSIL.

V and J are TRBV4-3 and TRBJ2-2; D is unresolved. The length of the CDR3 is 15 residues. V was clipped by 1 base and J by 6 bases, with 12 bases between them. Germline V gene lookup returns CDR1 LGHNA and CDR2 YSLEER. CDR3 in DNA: TGCGCCAGCAGCCAAGTTTCCCGCCGGGCCGGGGAGCTGTTTTTT. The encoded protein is CASSQVSRRAGELFF.

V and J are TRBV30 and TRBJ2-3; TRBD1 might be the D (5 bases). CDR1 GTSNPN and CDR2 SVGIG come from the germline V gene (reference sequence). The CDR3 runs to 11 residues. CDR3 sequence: CARGVTDTQYF. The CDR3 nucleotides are TGTGCTAGGGGCGTAACAGATACGCAGTATTTT.

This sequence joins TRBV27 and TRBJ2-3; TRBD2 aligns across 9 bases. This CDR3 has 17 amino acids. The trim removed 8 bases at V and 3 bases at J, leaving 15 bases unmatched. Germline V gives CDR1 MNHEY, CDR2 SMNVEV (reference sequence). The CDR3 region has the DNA TGTGCCAGCGGACCGTCGACTAGCGGACTAGCGACAGATACGCAGTATTTT. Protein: CASGPSTSGLATDTQYF.

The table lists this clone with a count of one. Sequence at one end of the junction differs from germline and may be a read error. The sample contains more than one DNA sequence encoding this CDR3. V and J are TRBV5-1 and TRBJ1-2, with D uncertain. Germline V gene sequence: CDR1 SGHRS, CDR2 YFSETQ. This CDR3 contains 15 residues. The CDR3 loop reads CASSPSPDHNYGYTF. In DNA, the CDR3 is TGCGCCAGCAGCCCTTCCCCAGATCATAACTATGGCTACACTTTC.